The 16 T cell receptor beta chains below come from one sample, sequenced in a study of brain metastases from non-small cell lung cancer. Some clones are missing from TCRdb's copy, which holds only in-frame ones; the method was immunoSEQ multiplex PCR. The sample consists of some 6,000 clones, approximately 80% of them appearing once. The sequencing input was primary lung tumor tissue. Receptors were obtained from a donor aged 40 or over with non-small cell lung cancer.

For this clone: This CDR3 is also generated by other DNA sequences in the sample. The V and J genes are TRBV5-1 and TRBJ2-7; the D call may be TRBD1 or TRBD2 (7 bases each). The V end was cut by 5 bases, the J end by 5 bases, with 23 bases between. The germline V gene encodes CDR1 SGHRS and CDR2 YFSETQ. This CDR3 comprises 16 residues. CDR3 in DNA: TGCGCCAGCAGTTTACGGGGGGACAGCTTAACCAACGAGCAGTACTTC. Translation: CASSLRGDSLTNEQYF.

This sequence joins TRBV9 and TRBJ1-4, with D tentatively TRBD1 (6 bases). The CDR3 is made up of 14 amino acids. Germline V gene lookup returns CDR1 SGDLS and CDR2 YYNGEE. The V end was cut by 0 bases, the J end by 4 bases, with 7 bases between. The CDR3 protein is CASSVGDNNEKLFF. CDR3 in DNA: TGTGCCAGCAGCGTAGGGGACAATAATGAAAAACTGTTTTTT.

The chain recombines TRBV10-1 with TRBJ2-1; 11 bases agree with TRBD2. Losses at the gene ends were 2 bases for V and 7 bases for J; bases not matched to a gene: 7. The CDR3 consists of 16 residues. The germline V gene has CDR1 WNHNN and CDR2 SYGVQD (reference sequence). CDR3 nucleotides: TGCGCCAGCAGTGAGCCGGGTAGCGGGAGGGCAAATGAGCAGTTCTTC. This encodes CASSEPGSGRANEQFF.

J is TRBJ2-5 and V is TRBV10-1, with 7 bases matching TRBD2. The germline V gene encodes CDR1 WNHNN and CDR2 SYGVQD (reference sequence). V was pared by 2 bases and J by 5 bases, with 2 bases of the junction left unmatched. This CDR3 is 13 amino acids long. CDR3 region: CASSESGVETQYF. The DNA of the CDR3 is TGCGCCAGCAGTGAGAGCGGGGTGGAGACCCAGTACTTC.

CDR3 DNA sequence: TGTGCCAGCAGCGCCACTAGCGGGGGCCCTCGCACAGATACGCAGTATTTT. Protein product: CASSATSGGPRTDTQYF. This rearrangement joins TRBV9 to TRBJ2-3; 11 bases line up with TRBD2. CDR1 and CDR2 (germline): SGDLS, YYNGEE. V was clipped by 3 bases and J by 1 base; unmatched bases: 7. The CDR3 length is 17 residues. The full variable domain, in which reference TRBV9 and TRBJ2-3 provide the parts outside the CDR3, is DSGVTQTPKHLITATGQRVTLRCSPRSGDLSVYWYQQSLDQGLQFLIQYYNGEERAKGNILERFSAQQFPDLHSELNLSSLELGDSALYFCASSATSGGPRTDTQYFGPGTRLTVL.

The chain combines TRBV10-1 with TRBJ2-2; D could derive from TRBD1 or TRBD2 (5 bases each). The CDR3 has 11 residues. Germline V gene lookup returns CDR1 WNHNN and CDR2 SYGVQD (reference sequence). With 10 bases removed from V and 6 bases from J, the gap between germline ends came to 9 bases. The DNA of the CDR3 is TGCGCCACCCGAGGGGCCGGGGAGCTGTTTTTT. Translated: CATRGAGELFF.

The chain links TRBV15 to TRBJ2-1; 10 bases align to TRBD2. Looked up from germline, CDR1 is LNHNV and CDR2 is YYDKDF (reference sequence). The J segment lost 7 bases and the V segment lost 0 bases, leaving 18 bases of the junction unmatched. There are 20 residues in the CDR3. The CDR3 nucleotides read TGTGCCACCAGCAGAGACCCCTCTAGCGGGGGCCGGCCGGGAAGTAATGAGCAGTTCTTC. Amino acids: CATSRDPSSGGRPGSNEQFF. The whole variable domain, filled in from reference TRBV15 and TRBJ2-1, reads DAMVIQNPRYQVTQFGKPVTLSCSQTLNHNVMYWYQQKSSQAPKLLFHYYDKDFNNEADTPDNFQSRRPNTSFCFLDIRSPGLGDTAMYLCATSRDPSSGGRPGSNEQFFGPGTRLTVL.

The V and J genes are TRBV7-9 and TRBJ1-3, with D unresolved. CDR3 length: 14 amino acids. Germline CDR1 SEHNR, CDR2 FQNEAQ (reference sequence). V lost 3 bases to trimming and J lost 0 bases, with 6 bases between them. CDR3 protein: CASSLGFSGNTIYF. The CDR3 nucleotides are TGTGCCAGCAGCTTGGGGTTCTCTGGAAACACCATATATTTT.

The genes are TRBV19 and TRBJ1-1, with a weak D call TRBD1 (5 bases). CDR3 length: 14 residues. CDR1 is LNHDA and CDR2 is SQIVND in the germline V gene (reference sequence). V shed 3 bases and J shed 4 bases, with 12 bases lying between them. The CDR3: CASSIGAGTTEAFF. The CDR3 coding sequence is TGTGCCAGTAGTATCGGGGCAGGGACCACTGAAGCTTTCTTT.

The J gene is TRBJ2-7, the V gene TRBV3-1 (or the pseudogene TRBV3-2); TRBD2 matches 12 bases. This CDR3 is 18 amino acids long. Germline trimming cut 5 bases from V and 2 bases from J; bases unmatched to any gene: 13. Germline V CDR1 and CDR2: LGHDT, YNNKEL (reference sequence). CDR3 in DNA: TGTGCCAGCAGCTCACTCCACACTCCTAGCGGGGGGGCCTACGAGCAGTACTTC. Protein: CASSSLHTPSGGAYEQYF.

This chain uses TRBV9 with TRBJ1-6; D not resolved. Germline V gene sequence: CDR1 SGDLS, CDR2 YYNGEE. V lost 0 bases and J lost 10, with 5 bases in between. CDR3 length: 12 residues. CDR3 sequence reads: CASSVGSSPLHF. The DNA of the CDR3 is TGTGCCAGCAGCGTAGGGAGCTCACCCCTCCACTTT.

V is TRBV28 and J is TRBJ2-7; 10 bases match TRBD1. This CDR3 is 14 amino acids long. Germline V lookup: CDR1 MDHEN, CDR2 SYDVKM. The V and J ends lost 7 bases and 2 bases, in that order; junction bases with no gene match: 5. DNA of the CDR3: TGTGCCAGCACTAGGACAGGGGGGACCTACGAGCAGTACTTC. Translated, it gives CASTRTGGTYEQYF.

The chain recombines TRBV10-3 with TRBJ1-3, with 8 bases identical to TRBD1. The CDR3 covers 14 residues. J was trimmed by 0 bases and V by 11 bases; bases with no gene match: 6. Germline lookup yields CDR1 ENHRY and CDR2 SYGVKD. In nucleotides, the CDR3 is TGTGCCGGAGGACAGGGACTCTCTGGAAACACCATATATTTT. This translates into CAGGQGLSGNTIYF.

The V call is TRBV19, the J call TRBJ1-5; a possible D gene is TRBD1 (5 bases). The CDR3 totals 17 residues. V was pared by 7 bases and J by 0 bases, with 19 bases between. Germline V lookup: CDR1 LNHDA, CDR2 SQIVND (reference sequence). The CDR3 DNA reads TGTGCCAGTACATTCCGGGACCGACGATATAGCAATCAGCCCCAGCATTTT. It translates to CASTFRDRRYSNQPQHF.

A single count supports this clone. Mismatch with germline at one junction end may stem from a read error. At the DNA level, this CDR3 is encoded by other sequences in the same sample as well. The CDR3 nucleotides read TGTGCCAGCAGTTATACTAGCGGGGGACACAATGAACAGTTCTTC. Protein sequence: CASSYTSGGHNEQFF. The chain couples TRBV6-5 to TRBJ2-1, with 11 bases lining up with TRBD2. The V gene's germline CDR1 is MNHEY and CDR2 SVGAGI. The CDR3 sequence is 15 residues long.

This clone appeared once. The chain carries TRBV3-1 (or the pseudogene TRBV3-2) and TRBJ1-2; 7 bases line up with TRBD1. CDR3 length: 19 amino acids. V lost 1 base, J lost 6 bases, and 20 bases stayed unmatched. The V gene's germline CDR1 is LGHDT and CDR2 YNNKEL (reference sequence). The CDR3 region is CASSQAFSGTAASLDGYTF. DNA of the CDR3: TGTGCCAGCAGCCAAGCCTTCTCCGGGACAGCCGCCAGCTTAGATGGCTACACCTTC.